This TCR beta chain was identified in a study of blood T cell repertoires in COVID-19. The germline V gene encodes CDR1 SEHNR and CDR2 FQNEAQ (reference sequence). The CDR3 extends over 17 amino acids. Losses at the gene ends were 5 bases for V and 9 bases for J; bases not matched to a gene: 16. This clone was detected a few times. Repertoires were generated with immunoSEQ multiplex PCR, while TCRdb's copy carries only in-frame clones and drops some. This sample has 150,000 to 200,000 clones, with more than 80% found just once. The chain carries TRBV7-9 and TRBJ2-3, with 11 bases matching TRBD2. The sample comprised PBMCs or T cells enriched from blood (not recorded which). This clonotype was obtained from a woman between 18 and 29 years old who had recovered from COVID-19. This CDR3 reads CASSPRGTSGGPSTQYF. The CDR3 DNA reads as TGTGCCAGCAGCCCTAGGGGTACTAGCGGGGGCCCCTCCACGCAGTATTTT.